This is a list of T cell receptor beta chains from one sample in a study of regulatory T cells in long-lasting Graves disease. TCRdb reanalysed the multiplex PCR reads using MiXCR and keeps one entry per CDR3 protein. The data hold fewer than 650,000 distinct CDR3 sequences, with 15% to 20% observed a single time. These data were also filed under a second study, of T cells in Graves' hyperthyroidism and ophthalmopathy.

The material sequenced was peripheral blood mononuclear cells (PBMCs), taken at new diagnosis, from a patient treated with antithyroid drugs. The receptors here all came from a woman under 40 with Graves disease. The CDR3 runs from the conserved cysteine through the conserved F or W. Fields, in order: D gene, clone size, J gene, V gene, CDR3 protein, CDR3 DNA. A D gene is named only where the DNA matches it firmly. For some rows the clone size is stated as once, few or many, or as a class when expanded; others skip it.

d_call: TRBD2
clone_size: few
j_call: TRBJ2-7
v_call: TRBV20-1
cdr3_aa: CSARPTSGYEQYF
cdr3_nt: TGCAGTGCCCGGCCGACTAGCGGTTACGAGCAGTACTTC

d_call: TRBD2
clone_size: many
j_call: TRBJ2-4
v_call: TRBV20-1
cdr3_aa: CSAREGTSYNIQYF
cdr3_nt: TGCAGTGCAAGGGAGGGGACTAGCTATAACATTCAGTACTTC

d_call: -
clone_size: -
j_call: TRBJ2-5
v_call: TRBV11-2
cdr3_aa: CASSPQTGSFQETQYF
cdr3_nt: TGTGCCAGCAGCCCCCAAACGGGATCCTTCCAAGAGACCCAGTACTTC

d_call: -
clone_size: many
j_call: TRBJ1-5
v_call: TRBV12-3/TRBV12-4
cdr3_aa: CASSFGLQPQHF
cdr3_nt: TGTGCCAGCAGTTTTGGACTTCAGCCCCAGCATTTT

d_call: -
clone_size: -
j_call: TRBJ2-1
v_call: TRBV20-1
cdr3_aa: CSALNRENNEQFF
cdr3_nt: TGCAGTGCTTTGAACAGGGAAAACAATGAGCAGTTCTTC

d_call: TRBD2
clone_size: many
j_call: TRBJ2-7
v_call: TRBV28
cdr3_aa: CASSLLAVGYEQYF
cdr3_nt: TGTGCCAGCAGTCTTCTAGCGGTTGGGTACGAGCAGTACTTC

d_call: TRBD1
clone_size: -
j_call: TRBJ1-1
v_call: TRBV29-1
cdr3_aa: CSVDIVGGASEAFF
cdr3_nt: TGCAGCGTTGATATAGTAGGGGGCGCCTCTGAAGCTTTCTTT

d_call: -
clone_size: -
j_call: TRBJ2-5
v_call: TRBV28
cdr3_aa: CASSISKSSRETQYF
cdr3_nt: TGTGCCAGCAGTATTTCCAAAAGCTCGAGGGAGACCCAGTACTTC

d_call: -
clone_size: many
j_call: TRBJ1-5
v_call: TRBV16
cdr3_aa: CASSQDSPFNQPQHF
cdr3_nt: TGTGCCAGCAGCCAAGACAGCCCTTTCAATCAGCCCCAGCATTTT

d_call: TRBD1
clone_size: many
j_call: TRBJ1-1
v_call: TRBV27
cdr3_aa: CASSSLGTGFGTEAFF
cdr3_nt: TGTGCCAGCAGTTCTTTAGGGACAGGGTTTGGCACTGAAGCTTTCTTT

d_call: -
clone_size: -
j_call: TRBJ2-1
v_call: TRBV4-1
cdr3_aa: CASSQGTRIGSSSRQFF
cdr3_nt: TGCGCCAGCAGCCAAGGTACTAGGATAGGGAGCAGTTCAAGGCAGTTCTTC

d_call: -
clone_size: few
j_call: TRBJ2-5
v_call: TRBV20-1
cdr3_aa: CSAKSPGRETQYF
cdr3_nt: TGCAGTGCTAAAAGTCCCGGCAGGGAGACCCAGTACTTC

d_call: TRBD1
clone_size: -
j_call: TRBJ2-7
v_call: TRBV29-1
cdr3_aa: CSVGTGYEQYF
cdr3_nt: TGCAGCGTCGGGACAGGCTACGAGCAGTACTTC

d_call: TRBD1
clone_size: few
j_call: TRBJ2-7
v_call: TRBV25-1
cdr3_aa: CASSGTGRHEQYF
cdr3_nt: TGTGCCAGCAGTGGGACAGGGCGACACGAGCAGTACTTC

d_call: TRBD1
clone_size: few
j_call: TRBJ1-2
v_call: TRBV10-2
cdr3_aa: CASSESGTANYGYTF
cdr3_nt: TGCGCCAGCAGTGAGTCGGGGACAGCCAACTATGGCTACACCTTC

d_call: -
clone_size: many
j_call: TRBJ2-7
v_call: TRBV5-1
cdr3_aa: CASSLAGSRAEEQYF
cdr3_nt: TGCGCCAGCAGCTTGGCCGGTTCAAGGGCGGAGGAGCAGTACTTC

d_call: TRBD2
clone_size: -
j_call: TRBJ2-1
v_call: TRBV6-2/TRBV6-3
cdr3_aa: CASHGGGSSYNEQFF
cdr3_nt: TGTGCCAGCCACGGGGGGGGGAGCTCCTACAATGAGCAGTTCTTC

d_call: -
clone_size: -
j_call: TRBJ2-5
v_call: TRBV5-1
cdr3_aa: CASSPGQVPQETQYF
cdr3_nt: TGCGCCAGCAGCCCGGGGCAGGTTCCGCAAGAGACCCAGTACTTC

d_call: -
clone_size: -
j_call: TRBJ2-1
v_call: TRBV5-6
cdr3_aa: CAGSGGPQSYSEQFF
cdr3_nt: TGTGCCGGATCCGGGGGACCCCAGTCTTACAGTGAGCAGTTCTTC

d_call: -
clone_size: many
j_call: TRBJ2-3
v_call: TRBV28
cdr3_aa: CASRTSRASNTDTQYF
cdr3_nt: TGTGCCAGCAGGACCTCCAGGGCCTCCAACACAGATACGCAGTATTTT

d_call: -
clone_size: many
j_call: TRBJ1-2
v_call: TRBV15
cdr3_aa: CATSRDGAGYTF
cdr3_nt: TGTGCCACCAGCAGAGATGGTGCAGGCTACACCTTC

d_call: -
clone_size: -
j_call: TRBJ1-1
v_call: TRBV29-1
cdr3_aa: CSARQTETEAFF
cdr3_nt: TGCAGCGCCCGACAGACGGAAACTGAAGCTTTCTTT

d_call: -
clone_size: many
j_call: TRBJ1-5
v_call: TRBV12-3/TRBV12-4
cdr3_aa: CASSLALGAGQPQHF
cdr3_nt: TGTGCCAGCAGTTTAGCGCTCGGCGCGGGCCAGCCCCAGCATTTT

d_call: TRBD1
clone_size: -
j_call: TRBJ2-2
v_call: TRBV7-2
cdr3_aa: CASSSGQGKLTGELFF
cdr3_nt: TGTGCCAGCAGCTCGGGACAGGGGAAGCTCACCGGGGAGCTGTTTTTT

d_call: -
clone_size: -
j_call: TRBJ2-3
v_call: TRBV29-1
cdr3_aa: CSVEEGPRSLKGDTQYF
cdr3_nt: TGCAGCGTTGAAGAGGGCCCCAGGTCCCTGAAAGGAGATACGCAGTATTTT

d_call: -
clone_size: -
j_call: TRBJ1-2
v_call: TRBV6-1
cdr3_aa: CASSPTRVAAGYTF
cdr3_nt: TGTGCCAGCAGTCCAACCCGGGTGGCTGCTGGCTACACCTTC

d_call: -
clone_size: few
j_call: TRBJ2-5
v_call: TRBV9
cdr3_aa: CASSLRDQETQYF
cdr3_nt: TGTGCCAGCAGCCTCCGGGATCAAGAGACCCAGTACTTC

d_call: -
clone_size: many
j_call: TRBJ2-7
v_call: TRBV6-1
cdr3_aa: CASSPSGTPTSYEQYF
cdr3_nt: TGTGCCAGCAGTCCCTCAGGGACTCCCACCTCCTACGAGCAGTACTTC

d_call: -
clone_size: many
j_call: TRBJ1-1
v_call: TRBV18
cdr3_aa: CASSSEGRNTEAFF
cdr3_nt: TGTGCCAGCTCGTCGGAGGGCAGGAACACTGAAGCTTTCTTT

d_call: -
clone_size: -
j_call: TRBJ1-3
v_call: TRBV20-1
cdr3_aa: CSAREAVGNTIYF
cdr3_nt: TGCAGTGCTAGAGAGGCGGTCGGCAACACCATATATTTT

d_call: -
clone_size: few
j_call: TRBJ2-7
v_call: TRBV28
cdr3_aa: CASRTASKGYEQYF
cdr3_nt: TGTGCCAGCAGGACAGCGTCTAAGGGCTACGAGCAGTACTTC

d_call: -
clone_size: few
j_call: TRBJ1-1
v_call: TRBV7-2
cdr3_aa: CASRQGRNTEAFF
cdr3_nt: TGTGCCAGCAGACAAGGACGGAACACTGAAGCTTTCTTT

d_call: -
clone_size: many
j_call: TRBJ1-2
v_call: TRBV28
cdr3_aa: CASRLDTIPGNYGYTF
cdr3_nt: TGTGCCAGCAGGCTGGACACAATTCCCGGAAACTATGGCTACACCTTC

d_call: -
clone_size: few
j_call: TRBJ2-7
v_call: TRBV3-1
cdr3_aa: CASSQGITDTYEQYF
cdr3_nt: TGTGCCAGCAGCCAAGGCATAACGGACACATACGAGCAGTACTTC

d_call: TRBD1
clone_size: many
j_call: TRBJ1-2
v_call: TRBV28
cdr3_aa: CASNPGDRAVYGYTF
cdr3_nt: TGTGCCAGCAACCCAGGGGACAGGGCTGTCTATGGCTACACCTTC

d_call: -
clone_size: many
j_call: TRBJ1-2
v_call: TRBV12-5
cdr3_aa: CASGSPPGNRLYGYTF
cdr3_nt: TGTGCTAGTGGTTCGCCGCCGGGGAACCGCCTCTATGGCTACACCTTC

d_call: TRBD1
clone_size: many
j_call: TRBJ2-2
v_call: TRBV6-1
cdr3_aa: CASSEATGATGELFF
cdr3_nt: TGTGCCAGCAGTGAAGCGACAGGGGCCACCGGGGAGCTGTTTTTT

d_call: TRBD2
clone_size: many
j_call: TRBJ2-1
v_call: TRBV12-3/TRBV12-4
cdr3_aa: CASSFRTSGSANNEQFF
cdr3_nt: TGTGCCAGCAGTTTCCGGACTAGCGGGAGTGCGAACAATGAGCAGTTCTTC

d_call: -
clone_size: -
j_call: TRBJ1-1
v_call: TRBV9
cdr3_aa: CASSPRVGVSTEAFF
cdr3_nt: TGTGCCAGCAGCCCCCGGGTAGGGGTCAGCACTGAAGCTTTCTTT

d_call: -
clone_size: many
j_call: TRBJ2-5
v_call: TRBV7-9
cdr3_aa: CASLWTGDQETQYF
cdr3_nt: TGTGCCAGCCTATGGACGGGAGACCAAGAGACCCAGTACTTC

d_call: TRBD1
clone_size: few
j_call: TRBJ1-2
v_call: TRBV28
cdr3_aa: CASSGEGARGYTF
cdr3_nt: TGTGCCAGCAGTGGAGAGGGGGCGCGTGGCTACACCTTC

d_call: TRBD2
clone_size: -
j_call: TRBJ2-7
v_call: TRBV27
cdr3_aa: CASSLFKAGGYEQYF
cdr3_nt: TGTGCCAGCAGTTTATTTAAGGCGGGAGGCTACGAGCAGTACTTC

d_call: -
clone_size: few
j_call: TRBJ1-5
v_call: TRBV27
cdr3_aa: CASSPRTGSDQPQHF
cdr3_nt: TGTGCCAGCAGTCCTAGGACGGGGTCGGATCAGCCCCAGCATTTT

d_call: -
clone_size: -
j_call: TRBJ1-5
v_call: TRBV10-3
cdr3_aa: CAINESGGDNQPQHF
cdr3_nt: TGTGCCATCAATGAGTCAGGAGGGGATAATCAGCCCCAGCATTTT

d_call: -
clone_size: -
j_call: TRBJ1-2
v_call: TRBV20-1
cdr3_aa: CSAPRRVGNYGYTF
cdr3_nt: TGCAGTGCTCCCCGGCGGGTCGGAAACTATGGCTACACCTTC